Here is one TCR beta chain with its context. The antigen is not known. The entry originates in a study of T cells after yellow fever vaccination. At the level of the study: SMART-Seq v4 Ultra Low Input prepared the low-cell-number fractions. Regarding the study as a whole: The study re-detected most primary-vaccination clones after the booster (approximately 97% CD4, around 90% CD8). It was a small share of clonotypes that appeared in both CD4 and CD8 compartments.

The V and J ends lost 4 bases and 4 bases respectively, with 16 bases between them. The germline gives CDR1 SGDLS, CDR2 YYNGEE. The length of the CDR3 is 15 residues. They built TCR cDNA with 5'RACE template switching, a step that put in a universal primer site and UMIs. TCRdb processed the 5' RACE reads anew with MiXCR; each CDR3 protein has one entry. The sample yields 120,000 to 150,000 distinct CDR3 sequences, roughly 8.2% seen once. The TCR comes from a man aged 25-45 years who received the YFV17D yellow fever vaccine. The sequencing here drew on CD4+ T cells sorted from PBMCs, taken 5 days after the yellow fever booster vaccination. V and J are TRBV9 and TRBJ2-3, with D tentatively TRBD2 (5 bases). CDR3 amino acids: CASSQLEGVSDTQYF. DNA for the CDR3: TGTGCCAGCAGCCAACTAGAGGGAGTCTCAGATACGCAGTATTTT.